Each of the 21 T cell receptor beta chains below was sequenced from the same sample in a study of glioma-infiltrating T cells after dendritic cell vaccination. Described time point: after dendritic cell vaccination, including at tumor progression/relapse. TCRdb's table, derived via immunoSEQ multiplex PCR, lists solely in-frame clones and lacks some. The sample has about 65,000 clones; around nine tenths are singletons. The sample was blood, taken after dendritic cell vaccination. The receptors stem from a human donor with glioblastoma.

This chain joins TRBV10-1 and TRBJ2-2; D unclear. V was cut by 3 bases and J by 4 bases, with 6 bases left in between. This CDR3 comprises 13 residues. Germline CDR1 and CDR2: WNHNN and SYGVQD (reference sequence). The CDR3: CASSDRSTGELFF. The CDR3 coding sequence is TGCGCCAGCAGTGACCGGAGCACCGGGGAGCTGTTTTTT.

This clone was observed a single time. The V call is TRBV19, the J call TRBJ1-5; D unresolved. This CDR3 comprises 15 residues. The ends were cut back, 1 base at V and 4 bases at J, with 11 bases in the middle. CDR1 is LNHDA and CDR2 is SQIVND in the germline V gene (reference sequence). The CDR3 spells CASSIGQVDNQPQHF. For the CDR3, the DNA is TGTGCCAGTAGTATAGGGCAGGTGGATAATCAGCCCCAGCATTTT. The whole variable domain, filled in from reference TRBV19 and TRBJ1-5, reads DGGITQSPKYLFRKEGQNVTLSCEQNLNHDAMYWYRQDPGQGLRLIYYSQIVNDFQKGDIAEGYSVSREKKESFPLTVTSAQKNPTAFYLCASSIGQVDNQPQHFGDGTRLSIL.

The rearrangement uses TRBV5-8 and TRBJ1-2; no firm D call. CDR1 and CDR2 from the germline V gene are SGHTS and YDEGEE. Between the trimmed V and J ends, which lost 2 bases and 8 bases, there was a span of 13 bases. The CDR3 consists of 13 residues. The CDR3 protein is CASSFDGRRGYTF. The CDR3 nucleotides are TGTGCCAGCAGCTTCGATGGGCGCCGGGGCTACACCTTC.

The chain recombines TRBV15 with TRBJ1-2; D gene ambiguous. Germline V lookup: CDR1 LNHNV, CDR2 YYDKDF (reference sequence). Trimming took 3 bases from V and 9 from J, leaving 17 bases between them. This CDR3 comprises 14 residues. CDR3 sequence reads: CATSSTFGLRSYTF. The DNA for the CDR3 is TGTGCCACCAGCAGTACGTTTGGTTTGAGGAGCTACACCTTC.

The chain combines TRBV18 with TRBJ2-3; 7 nucleotides match TRBD2. Germline assignment: CDR1 KGHSH and CDR2 LQKENI. This CDR3 has 15 residues. Trimming removed 3 bases from V and 3 bases from J; junction bases left unmatched: 6. The CDR3 region has the DNA TGTGCCAGCTCACCCGAAGCGGGACTAACAGATACGCAGTATTTT. Amino acids: CASSPEAGLTDTQYF. Based on the CDR3 plus reference TRBV18 and TRBJ2-3, the full variable domain is NAGVMQNPRHLVRRRGQEARLRCSPMKGHSHVYWYRQLPEEGLKFMVYLQKENIIDESGMPKERFSAEFPKEGPSILRIQQVVRGDSAAYFCASSPEAGLTDTQYFGPGTRLTVL.

The chain joins TRBV6-5 to TRBJ2-1; 7 bases map to TRBD2. J lost 4 bases, V lost 2 bases, and 8 bases had no gene match. The germline gives CDR1 MNHEY, CDR2 SVGAGI. The CDR3 is 16 amino acids. For the CDR3, the DNA is TGTGCCAGCAGTTACCCCTCTGGCGGGGGTTACAATGAGCAGTTCTTC. Its protein is CASSYPSGGGYNEQFF.

The CDR3 nucleotides read TGTGCCAGCAGCCCTGCGTGGAACACCATATATTTT. It is translated as CASSPAWNTIYF. The chain carries TRBV7-2 and TRBJ1-3; no clear D. The CDR3 loop spans 12 amino acids. V was shortened by 5 bases and J by 7 bases, with 9 bases between the two germline ends. Germline V CDR1 and CDR2: SGHTA, FQGNSA.

The chain has TRBV9 and TRBJ1-2; perhaps TRBD1 as D (6 bases). The CDR3 is made up of 14 amino acids. Germline CDR1 reads SGDLS; CDR2 reads YYNGEE. V gave up 0 bases and J gave up 7 bases, with 13 bases separating them. The CDR3: CASSVGNREGGYTF. Written as DNA, the CDR3 is TGTGCCAGCAGCGTAGGAAACAGGGAGGGTGGCTACACCTTC.

V is TRBV7-9 and J is TRBJ1-2, with 9 nucleotides matching TRBD1. Germline trimming cut 2 bases from V and 5 bases from J; bases unmatched to any gene: 6. CDR3 size: 15 residues. The V gene's germline CDR1 is SEHNR and CDR2 FQNEAQ (reference sequence). The CDR3 sequence: CASSLWDRDFYGYTF. CDR3 DNA: TGTGCCAGCAGCTTATGGGACAGGGATTTTTATGGCTACACCTTC.

This clone showed up just once. The chain carries TRBV11-3 and TRBJ1-1; D uncertain. CDR1 is SGHNT and CDR2 is YENEEA in the germline V gene. The length of the CDR3 is 12 residues. The germline V and J ends were trimmed by 5 bases and 4 bases, with 8 bases remaining between them. CDR3 DNA sequence: TGTGCCAGCAGCGGGTCGGGCACTGAAGCTTTCTTT. It translates to CASSGSGTEAFF.

V usage is TRBV5-1 and J usage is TRBJ2-1, with TRBD1 matching over 9 bases. Germline lookup yields CDR1 SGHRS and CDR2 YFSETQ. The CDR3 is 15 residues long. V shed 5 bases and J 5 bases; nucleotides not matched to a gene: 8. CDR3 coding DNA: TGCGCCAGCAGTAGGACAGGGGATCGGGACAATGAGCAGTTCTTC. This translates into CASSRTGDRDNEQFF. The full variable domain, in which reference TRBV5-1 and TRBJ2-1 provide the parts outside the CDR3, is KAGVTQTPRYLIKTRGQQVTLSCSPISGHRSVSWYQQTPGQGLQFLFEYFSETQRNKGNFPGRFSGRQFSNSRSEMNVSTLELGDSALYLCASSRTGDRDNEQFFGPGTRLTVL.

The rearrangement joins TRBV7-9 to TRBJ2-7, with no clear D. The CDR3 runs to 15 residues. Trimming removed 5 bases at V and 0 bases at J, with 14 bases between. Germline V gene data show CDR1 as SEHNR and CDR2 as FQNEAQ (reference sequence). This CDR3 reads CASSRPEQSSYEQYF. CDR3 DNA: TGTGCCAGCAGCCGCCCTGAACAAAGCTCCTACGAGCAGTACTTC.

This chain links TRBV5-1 with TRBJ2-4; TRBD2 aligns across 11 bases. Looked up from germline, CDR1 is SGHRS and CDR2 is YFSETQ. Unmatched junction bases numbered 14, after V lost 0 bases and J lost 3 bases. CDR3 length: 20 amino acids. CDR3 coding DNA: TGCGCCAGCAGCTTGGGGCTGTGGAAACTAGCGGGAGCCGTCAAAAACATTCAGTACTTC. The encoded protein is CASSLGLWKLAGAVKNIQYF.

The CDR3 DNA sequence: TGTGCCAGCAGCTTAGCGGAGGGTACCCTATACGAGCAGTACTTC. This codes for CASSLAEGTLYEQYF. The chain is built from TRBV7-8 and TRBJ2-7; D possibly corresponds to TRBD2 (6 bases). Per the germline V gene, CDR1 is SGHVS and CDR2 is FQNEAQ. The CDR3 spans 15 residues. Trimming cost V 0 bases and J 4 bases, with 13 bases left between them.

V gene TRBV7-2 combines with J gene TRBJ2-7; perhaps TRBD2 as D (6 bases). V lost 3 bases, J lost 0 bases, and 12 bases lay in between. The CDR3 spans 15 residues. CDR1 SGHTA and CDR2 FQGNSA come from the germline V gene. CDR3 bases: TGTGCCAGCAGCTTCACCCGGGGGAGCTCCTACGAGCAGTACTTC. It codes for CASSFTRGSSYEQYF.

The chain couples TRBV7-2 to TRBJ2-7, with 11 positions matching TRBD2. This CDR3 is built from 15 residues. In germline, CDR1 is SGHTA, CDR2 FQGNSA. J was trimmed by 4 bases and V by 1 base; bases with no gene match: 3. The CDR3 sequence is CASSLDPSGGYEQYF. The CDR3 coding sequence is TGTGCCAGCAGCTTAGATCCTAGCGGGGGGTACGAGCAGTACTTC.

The chain employs TRBV28 and TRBJ2-7, with TRBD1 matching 7 bases. Germline V lookup: CDR1 MDHEN, CDR2 SYDVKM. The CDR3 totals 14 residues. With V trimmed by 4 bases and J by 5 bases, 8 bases remained unmatched. This chain's CDR3 is CASSSRGLGDEQYF. The DNA of the CDR3 is TGTGCCAGCAGTTCGAGGGGGCTGGGGGACGAGCAGTACTTC.

This clone was seen more than once but under ten times. V is TRBV11-2 and J is TRBJ1-2; D gene unclear. Germline V CDR1 and CDR2: SGHAT, FQNNGV. The CDR3 spans 15 residues. Trimming took 3 bases from V and 5 from J, leaving 16 bases between them. This CDR3 is CASSFDFGGSYGYTF. In DNA form, the CDR3 reads TGTGCCAGCAGCTTCGATTTCGGAGGGTCTTATGGCTACACCTTC.

The chain is built from TRBV4-3 and TRBJ1-1; 7 bases are shared with TRBD1. From germline, CDR1 is LGHNA and CDR2 YSLEER. This CDR3 contains 13 residues. V lost 3 bases to trimming and J lost 7 bases; unmatched junction nucleotides: 5. Here the CDR3 DNA reads TGCGCCAGCAGCCAGAGACAGGGACTTGAAGCTTTCTTT. Its translation is CASSQRQGLEAFF.

V is TRBV6-5 and J is TRBJ2-2; 8 nucleotides line up with TRBD1. Germline CDR1 reads MNHEY; CDR2 reads SVGAGI. The junction had 6 bases not matched to a gene; V was cut back by 2 bases and J by 4 bases. The CDR3 spans 16 residues. DNA for the CDR3: TGTGCCAGCAGTTACCGGACAGGGTCACGCACCGGGGAGCTGTTTTTT. Residues: CASSYRTGSRTGELFF.

This chain uses TRBV11-2 with TRBJ1-4, with 8 nucleotides matching TRBD1. This CDR3 is 17 amino acids long. Germline V gene sequence: CDR1 SGHAT, CDR2 FQNNGV. The ends lost 4 bases at V and 7 bases at J; junction bases unmatched: 14. CDR3 DNA: TGTGCCAGCAGCTCGCCTCGACAGGGGTTCGGGGGTGAAAAACTGTTTTTT. This codes for CASSSPRQGFGGEKLFF.